The 24 T cell receptor beta chains listed next were all sequenced from one sample in a study of T cells in Graves' hyperthyroidism and ophthalmopathy. Template material for amplifying TCR beta CDR3 regions consisted of RNA transcripts. HTBI primers were used for first-round RT-PCR of the TCR CDR3. TCRdb reanalysed the multiplex PCR reads using MiXCR and keeps one entry per CDR3 protein. In the table there are a few hundred thousand distinct CDR3 sequences, about 15% of which are singletons. Sequenced input: blood. All receptors come from a woman aged 55 to 70 with Graves' ophthalmopathy.

The chain combines TRBV19 with TRBJ2-6; no clear D. The CDR3 has 15 residues. Trimming removed 3 bases at V and 4 bases at J, with 10 bases between. Looked up from germline, CDR1 is LNHDA and CDR2 is SQIVND (reference sequence). The CDR3 loop reads CASSIAGVGANVLTF. The CDR3 DNA follows: TGTGCCAGTAGTATTGCTGGGGTAGGGGCCAACGTCCTGACTTTC.

This clonotype was observed at least ten times. The V gene is TRBV12-3 or TRBV12-4, the J gene TRBJ1-1, with D possibly matching TRBD1 (5 bases). This CDR3 spans 17 amino acids. V gave up 3 bases and J gave up 4 bases, with 21 bases separating them. The CDR3 loop is CASSLTPSGPGGTEAFF. The CDR3 coding sequence is TGTGCCAGCAGTTTGACCCCCTCCGGCCCCGGGGGCACTGAAGCTTTCTTT.

The DNA of the CDR3 is TGTGCCAGTAGTATAGTGAGCGGGACCACAGATACGCAGTATTTT. Encoded protein: CASSIVSGTTDTQYF. The chain has TRBV19 and TRBJ2-3, with TRBD2 matching 7 bases. The germline V gene has CDR1 LNHDA and CDR2 SQIVND (reference sequence). The CDR3 has 15 residues. Trimming cost V 1 base and J 2 bases; bases outside gene matches: 3.

This clonotype was picked up many times. The junction and the germline gene differ at one end; a read error may be behind it. The CDR3 sequence is CASSLGHNSEAFF. As DNA, the CDR3 is TGTGCCAGCAGTTTGGGGCACAACAGTGAAGCTTTCTTT. The chain has TRBV12-3 or TRBV12-4 and TRBJ1-1; possibly TRBD1 for D (5 bases). CDR3 size: 13 residues.

This clonotype was observed at least ten times. The chain has TRBV28 and TRBJ1-6; unclear D gene. The V end was cut by 3 bases, the J end by 7 bases, with 13 bases between. Per the germline V gene, CDR1 is MDHEN and CDR2 is SYDVKM. This CDR3 comprises 15 residues. The CDR3 coding sequence is TGTGCCAGCAGTTTGAATGTGGGGAAGAATTCACCCCTCCACTTT. It yields the protein CASSLNVGKNSPLHF. Together with reference TRBV28 and TRBJ1-6, the CDR3 gives the full variable domain: DVKVTQSSRYLVKRTGEKVFLECVQDMDHENMFWYRQDPGLGLRLIYFSYDVKMKEKGDIPEGYSVSREKKERFSLILESASTNQTSMYLCASSLNVGKNSPLHFGNGTRLTVT.

The chain recombines TRBV19 with TRBJ1-2; D may be TRBD1 (6 bases). Germline-derived CDR1 and CDR2 are LNHDA and SQIVND (reference sequence). V shed 2 bases and J shed 2 bases, with 9 bases lying between them. The CDR3 covers 14 residues. The CDR3 here is CASSILQGNYGYTF. DNA for the CDR3: TGTGCCAGTAGTATACTCCAGGGGAACTATGGCTACACCTTC.

This clonotype appeared many times. The chain has TRBV6-1 and TRBJ1-1; D ambiguous. Germline CDR1 and CDR2: MNHNS and SASEGT. The germline V and J ends were trimmed by 5 bases and 3 bases, with 16 bases remaining between them. This CDR3 is 15 amino acids long. CDR3 nucleotide sequence: TGTGCCAGCAGTTTGGACTTACTTTACCACACTGAAGCTTTCTTT. Its translation: CASSLDLLYHTEAFF.

The chain joins TRBV30 to TRBJ2-3; 7 bases are shared with TRBD2. This CDR3 has 12 residues. Germline loops: CDR1 GTSNPN, CDR2 SVGIG (reference sequence). For the CDR3, the DNA is TGTGCAGGCCGGGAGGTCCGGGATACGCAGTATTTT. Its translation: CAGREVRDTQYF. The entire variable domain, with the rest obtained from reference TRBV30 and TRBJ2-3, is as follows: SQTIHQWPATLVQPVGSPLSLECTVEGTSNPNLYWYRQAAGRGLQLLFYSVGIGQISSEVPQNLSASRPQDRQFILSSKKLLLSDSGFYLCAGREVRDTQYFGPGTRLTVL.

In its sample, this clonotype was seen many times. J is TRBJ2-1 and V is TRBV11-2, with D maybe TRBD2 (6 bases). Germline V gives CDR1 SGHAT, CDR2 FQNNGV. The CDR3 spans 16 residues. Trimming cost V 4 bases and J 9 bases, with 22 bases left between them. The CDR3 region has the DNA TGTGCCAGCAGCTCTACGACAGCCTTTCTGGGGGGTGAGCAGTTCTTC. It yields the protein CASSSTTAFLGGEQFF.

This clonotype has ten or more counts. V usage is TRBV11-2 and J usage is TRBJ2-5; the match to TRBD2 covers 10 bases. The CDR3 contains 15 residues. V gave up 3 bases and J gave up 5 bases; unmatched junction bases: 6. CDR1 and CDR2 (germline): SGHAT, FQNNGV. The CDR3 DNA is TGTGCCAGCAGCTTGCTAGCGGGAGAGGGTGAGACCCAGTACTTC. Translating gives CASSLLAGEGETQYF.

This clonotype was seen repeatedly, ten times or more. The chain is built from TRBV7-9 and TRBJ2-3; 9 bases match TRBD2. Germline CDR1 reads SEHNR; CDR2 reads FQNEAQ (reference sequence). The V segment lost 5 bases and the J segment 2 bases; nucleotides outside the gene matches: 5. The length of the CDR3 is 15 residues. CDR3 nucleotide sequence: TGTGCCAGCAGCGACCTAGCGGGGTTCACAGATACGCAGTATTTT. Encoded protein: CASSDLAGFTDTQYF.

Many counts were recorded for this clonotype. This chain's CDR3 is CASSGGPGQGRETQYF. The CDR3 nucleotides read TGTGCCAGCAGTGGGGGTCCGGGACAGGGTCGAGAGACCCAGTACTTC. This chain links TRBV12-3 or TRBV12-4 with TRBJ2-5, with TRBD1 matching over 9 bases. Trimming took 5 bases from V and 4 from J; bases not matched to a gene: 11. This CDR3 spans 16 amino acids.

In this sample, this clonotype turned up a few times. The rearrangement uses TRBV12-3 or TRBV12-4 and TRBJ2-7, with D uncertain. This CDR3 has 13 residues. Trimming left V 4 bases short and J 1 base short, with 8 bases between. The CDR3 here is CASSSLGSYEQYF. CDR3 nucleotide sequence: TGTGCCAGCAGTTCCTTGGGTTCCTACGAGCAGTACTTC.

This clonotype has at least ten counts. The genes are TRBV3-1 and TRBJ2-3; TRBD2 matches 10 bases. The CDR3 covers 17 residues. CDR1 is LGHDT, CDR2 YNNKEL, per germline (reference sequence). V trimming: 1 base; J trimming: 4 bases; junction bases outside the gene matches: 8. This chain's CDR3 is CASSQGLLAGKADTQYF. The DNA for the CDR3 is TGTGCCAGCAGCCAAGGATTACTAGCGGGAAAGGCAGATACGCAGTATTTT.

This clonotype was detected once. The chain is built from TRBV7-3 and TRBJ2-2; the match to TRBD1 covers 7 bases. CDR1 SGHTA and CDR2 FQGTGA come from the germline V gene. J gave up 3 bases and V 5 bases, and 3 bases lay outside the gene matches. The CDR3 loop spans 14 amino acids. For the CDR3, the DNA is TGTGCCAGCAGCGCAGACAGGGACACCGGGGAGCTGTTTTTT. Its translation is CASSADRDTGELFF.

This clonotype was counted at least ten times. This chain connects TRBV10-3 to TRBJ2-3; D call uncertain. The germline V gene encodes CDR1 ENHRY and CDR2 SYGVKD. Trimming pared 0 bases from V and 3 bases from J, leaving 7 bases between. The CDR3 is 14 residues long. This CDR3 reads CAISESDFTDTQYF. The CDR3 bases are TGTGCCATCAGTGAGTCTGACTTTACAGATACGCAGTATTTT.

This chain joins TRBV24-1 and TRBJ2-5; 10 bases line up with TRBD2. The germline V gene has CDR1 KGHDR and CDR2 SFDVKD. This CDR3 is 16 amino acids long. J gave up 1 base and V 0 bases, and 1 base lay outside the gene matches. The CDR3 loop reads CATSDLLAGGQETQYF. CDR3 in DNA: TGTGCCACCAGTGATTTGTTAGCGGGGGGCCAAGAGACCCAGTACTTC.

Many counts were recorded for this clonotype. The rearrangement links TRBV3-1 to TRBJ2-1, with D perhaps TRBD2 (6 bases). Germline V lookup: CDR1 LGHDT, CDR2 YNNKEL (reference sequence). The CDR3 covers 14 residues. With 4 bases removed from V and 8 bases from J, the gap between germline ends came to 15 bases. The CDR3 protein is CASSLGGGSDEQFF. CDR3 DNA: TGTGCCAGCAGCCTCGGGGGAGGTAGTGATGAGCAGTTCTTC.

This clonotype was seen only a few times. This may stem from a read error, because a much larger clone lies one nucleotide away. In nucleotides, the CDR3 is TGTGCCAGCAGCTTAGGCGGTTGGCGGGACGGCTACGATGGGCAGTTCTTC. It is translated as CASSLGGWRDGYDGQFF. V gene TRBV7-2 combines with J gene TRBJ2-1, with D possibly being TRBD2 (6 bases). The CDR3 runs to 17 residues. V lost 1 base and J lost 12, with 25 bases in between. Germline CDR1 SGHTA, CDR2 FQGNSA.

Ten or more counts support this clonotype. The chain carries TRBV29-1 and TRBJ2-1; TRBD2 is a possible D gene (7 bases). The ends were cut back, 6 bases at V and 8 bases at J, with 20 bases in the middle. The CDR3 has 14 residues. CDR1 and CDR2 from the germline V gene are SQVTM and ANQGSEA. The CDR3 DNA is TGCAGCGTCGCGGCCAGGGGCGGGAGCTATGAGCAGTTCTTC. Its protein product is CSVAARGGSYEQFF.

This clonotype was recorded many times. The chain uses TRBV7-9 and TRBJ2-5; the D is unclear. The CDR3 extends over 12 amino acids. The V end was cut by 3 bases, the J end by 3 bases, with 5 bases between. Per the germline V gene, CDR1 is SEHNR and CDR2 is FQNEAQ (reference sequence). The CDR3 DNA is TGTGCCAGCAGCTTTGGAGAAGAGACCCAGTACTTC. It encodes CASSFGEETQYF.

Comment on this clonotype: This may come from a read error, since a much larger clone is one base off. V gene TRBV30 combines with J gene TRBJ1-5; 11 bases match TRBD1. Germline-derived CDR1 and CDR2 are GTSNPN and SVGIG (reference sequence). This CDR3 has 11 amino acids. The J segment lost 15 bases and the V segment lost 7 bases, leaving 8 bases of the junction unmatched. CDR3: CALGTGGARHF. CDR3 DNA sequence: TGTGCCTTGGGGACAGGGGGGGCCCGGCATTTT.

On this clonotype itself: A much larger clone differs by one base, so this may be a read error. CDR3 sequence reads: CASSQDPTVDTEAFF. The CDR3, as DNA: TGTGCCAGCAGCCAAGATCCCACGGTGGACACTGAAGCTTTCTTT. The chain couples TRBV4-2 to TRBJ1-1; D unclear. V lost 0 bases to trimming and J lost 3 bases, with 11 bases between them. In germline, CDR1 is LGHNA, CDR2 YNFKEQ. The CDR3 has 15 amino acids.

The CDR3 loop reads CASSSDRVYNEQFF. CDR3 nucleotide sequence: TGCGCCAGCAGCTCGGACAGGGTTTACAATGAGCAGTTCTTC. The chain employs TRBV5-1 and TRBJ2-1; 8 nucleotides align to TRBD1. With V trimmed by 3 bases and J by 4 bases, 3 bases remained unmatched. Germline V gene sequence: CDR1 SGHRS, CDR2 YFSETQ. The CDR3 length is 14 residues.